Sequencing of this TCR beta chain was carried out in a study of CD4 and CD8 cells across lung adenocarcinoma regions. Remarks on this clonotype: A read error may produce the germline difference seen at one junction end.

In TCRdb, the PCR reads were re-called with MiXCR into one record per CDR3 protein. The sample yields 4,500 to 6,000 distinct CDR3 sequences, approximately 63% seen once. Localized lung adenocarcinoma, a non-small cell lung cancer, affected the donors. Germline-derived CDR1 and CDR2 are MNHEY and SMNVEV (reference sequence). This CDR3 comprises 13 residues. The specimen was CD4+ T cells from the center of a lung tumor. The TCR comes from a male donor with lung adenocarcinoma. The CD4 and CD8 labels of this study may be unreliable. The chain is built from TRBV27 and TRBJ2-3; no clear D. Here the CDR3 DNA reads TGTGCCAGGAGGTTGTCCGGCCCAGATACTCAGTACTTT. Encoded protein: CARRLSGPDTQYF.